This is a list of T cell receptor beta chains from one sample in a study of CD8 T cells in ankylosing spondylitis. From the 5' RACE reads, TCRdb called clonotypes with MiXCR, one entry per CDR3 protein. This sample carries under 250,000 distinct CDR3 sequences, 10% of them seen once, and the ten largest clones take 2.6%. Sample: blood, either unsorted or a sorted T cell fraction (not recorded which). These TCRs come from a male donor with ankylosing spondylitis or in good health (not recorded which). CDR3s include the opening cysteine and the closing phenylalanine or tryptophan. Fields, in order: V gene, J gene, CDR3 length, CDR3 protein.

TRBV9	TRBJ2-1	16	CASSALSGGTYNEQFF
TRBV29-1	TRBJ2-1	15	CSAEGTGPIYNEQFF
TRBV4-2	TRBJ1-4	15	CASSRDQGISEKLFF
TRBV3-1	TRBJ2-7	14	CASSPSASSYEQYF
TRBV14	TRBJ2-3	14	CASSPGGATDTQYF
TRBV9	TRBJ2-3	14	CASSDRRSTDTQYF
TRBV5-1	TRBJ2-7	14	CASSFGQGWNEQYF
TRBV15	TRBJ2-1	19	CATSRGPRWDRAFNNEQFF
TRBV12-3/TRBV12-4	TRBJ1-6	15	CASSQRGSYNSPLHF
TRBV12-3/TRBV12-4	TRBJ1-2	11	CASSGQRGYTF
TRBV6-1	TRBJ2-2	15	CASTAGGLRGGELFF
TRBV23-1	TRBJ2-1	21	CAPRTGGTSGADARFYNEQFF
TRBV4-2	TRBJ2-5	16	CASSQDPGTGEETQYF
TRBV27	TRBJ2-7	16	CASRRLGQGDSYEQYF
TRBV25-1	TRBJ1-2	18	CASSGGPGQVQANYGYTF
TRBV20-1	TRBJ2-2	17	CCALNSGDRGPIGELFF
TRBV7-9	TRBJ2-2	15	CASIPGVANTGELFF
TRBV7-8	TRBJ2-7	14	CASSDIRDSGRQYF
TRBV12-3/TRBV12-4	TRBJ2-1	16	CASSPGRTSGLNEQFF
TRBV12-3/TRBV12-4	TRBJ2-5	14	CASRLTGGGETQYF
TRBV12-3/TRBV12-4	TRBJ2-5	15	CASSLDGQGQETQYF
TRBV5-1	TRBJ1-1	14	CASSPSGGSTEAFF
TRBV5-1	TRBJ2-7	15	CASSSQGLSADEQYF
TRBV20-1	TRBJ2-1	15	CSARADGGLVDEQFF
TRBV5-1	TRBJ2-5	14	CASSLEKGGETQYF
TRBV5-6	TRBJ2-3	15	CASSPEGGSTDTQYF
TRBV12-3/TRBV12-4	TRBJ2-3	13	CASSTFSTDTQYF